The 2 T cell receptor beta chains in this list originate from one sample, sequenced in a study of blood T cell repertoires in COVID-19. The repertoire was sequenced with immunoSEQ multiplex PCR; TCRdb's copy has only in-frame clones and lacks some. The sample carries 210,000 or so clones, 75% to 85% recorded once. Sequenced sample: PBMCs or T cells enriched from blood (not recorded which). All receptors derive from a man aged 25 to 40 with acute COVID-19.

The rearrangement joins TRBV19 to TRBJ2-2; D is uncertain. The CDR3 is 12 amino acids. V lost 5 bases and J 6 bases, leaving 7 bases between the germline ends. Germline V gives CDR1 LNHDA, CDR2 SQIVND (reference sequence). The CDR3 DNA is TGTGCCAGTAGTCATTCCCCCGGGGAGCTGTTTTTT. Its protein is CASSHSPGELFF. Using reference TRBV19 and TRBJ2-2 for the parts outside the CDR3, the full variable domain is DGGITQSPKYLFRKEGQNVTLSCEQNLNHDAMYWYRQDPGQGLRLIYYSQIVNDFQKGDIAEGYSVSREKKESFPLTVTSAQKNPTAFYLCASSHSPGELFFGEGSRLTVL.

This chain uses TRBV29-1 with TRBJ2-7, with 7 positions matching TRBD1. This CDR3 is 13 amino acids long. Germline loops: CDR1 SQVTM, CDR2 ANQGSEA. Trimming cost V 1 base and J 0 bases; bases outside gene matches: 0. For the CDR3, the DNA is TGCAGCGTTGAAGGGGACAGCTCCTACGAGCAGTACTTC. This gives the protein CSVEGDSSYEQYF.